This passage covers 30 T cell receptor beta chains from one sample sequenced in a study of T cell repertoires in cytomegalovirus infection. TCRdb fed the reads into MiXCR, producing one record per CDR3 protein. In the table there are around 250,000 distinct CDR3 sequences, around 15% of which are singletons. Sequencing input: CD8+ T cells from PBMCs. The source is a human donor in good health (CMV status not recorded). Some clones in this sample may be carry-over from other donors' samples.

This chain links TRBV7-9 with TRBJ1-1; no reliable D call. Per the germline V gene, CDR1 is SEHNR and CDR2 is FQNEAQ (reference sequence). This CDR3 has 15 amino acids. Trimming took 4 bases from V and 1 from J, leaving 13 bases between them. CDR3 in DNA: TGTGCCAGCAGCTCTAGGGAGGTCGGGAACACTGAAGCTTTCTTT. Translating gives CASSSREVGNTEAFF.

This clonotype was seen at least ten times. The chain joins TRBV12-5 to TRBJ1-1, with D tentatively TRBD1 (5 bases). The CDR3 consists of 12 residues. V was shortened by 4 bases and J by 5 bases, with 8 bases between the two germline ends. Germline assignment: CDR1 LGHNT and CDR2 FRNRAP. This CDR3 reads CASGYRGTEAFF. The CDR3 region has the DNA TGTGCTAGTGGTTATAGGGGTACTGAAGCTTTCTTT.

This chain joins TRBV4-1 and TRBJ1-5; 7 bases line up with TRBD1. The trim removed 2 bases at V and 5 bases at J, leaving 12 bases unmatched. The CDR3 is made up of 17 amino acids. Germline loops: CDR1 MGHRA, CDR2 YSYEKL. Written as DNA, the CDR3 is TGCGCCAGCAGCCAAACCACGCGGCAGGGGGTTTATCAGCCCCAGCATTTT. It specifies CASSQTTRQGVYQPQHF.

The table lists this clonotype with a few counts. This sequence joins TRBV4-1 and TRBJ2-3; 10 nucleotides align to TRBD1. The J segment lost 2 bases and the V segment lost 6 bases, leaving 5 bases of the junction unmatched. This CDR3 is built from 15 residues. Germline V gives CDR1 MGHRA, CDR2 YSYEKL. CDR3 amino acids: CASRTGGMDTDTQYF. The CDR3 DNA reads TGCGCCAGCAGGACAGGGGGCATGGACACAGATACGCAGTATTTT.

The chain is built from TRBV5-4 and TRBJ2-2, with D possibly matching TRBD2 (7 bases). The CDR3 extends over 18 amino acids. V dropped 4 bases and J dropped 0 bases, with 19 bases sitting between them. Germline CDR1 and CDR2: SGHNT and YYREEE (reference sequence). DNA of the CDR3: TGTGCCAGCAGCCCCCCCGGCGGGGGACACACGAACACCGGGGAGCTGTTTTTT. Translating gives CASSPPGGGHTNTGELFF.

This clonotype was seen a few times. J is TRBJ2-7 and V is TRBV29-1, with 9 bases fitting TRBD1. Germline CDR1 and CDR2: SQVTM and ANQGSEA. V shed 1 base and J 0 bases; nucleotides not matched to a gene: 22. The CDR3 sequence is 21 residues long. Here the CDR3 DNA reads TGCAGCGTTGAAGGCCTAGCCACCGGGACAGGGCAAGGGGGAGGCTCCTACGAGCAGTACTTC. Its protein product is CSVEGLATGTGQGGGSYEQYF.

This clonotype was detected only a few times. The V gene is TRBV10-3, the J gene TRBJ2-1; D gene ambiguous. The CDR3 runs to 17 residues. Deletions cut 3 bases from V and 2 bases from J, with 17 bases between. Looked up from germline, CDR1 is ENHRY and CDR2 is SYGVKD. Written as DNA, the CDR3 is TGTGCCATCAGTGAAAATCGCGACGGAGTGACCTACAATGAGCAGTTCTTC. It is translated as CAISENRDGVTYNEQFF.

This clonotype was seen a handful of times. The V gene is TRBV6-6, the J gene TRBJ2-7, with 7 bases that match TRBD1. V was clipped by 6 bases and J by 2 bases; unmatched bases: 10. The CDR3 loop spans 15 amino acids. Germline values: CDR1 MNHNY, CDR2 SVGAGI (reference sequence). The CDR3 spells CASRPPGTAPYEQYF. The CDR3 DNA is TGTGCCAGCAGACCCCCTGGGACAGCGCCCTACGAGCAGTACTTC.

In this sample, this clonotype turned up many times. V gene TRBV7-8 combines with J gene TRBJ2-1; 10 bases align to TRBD2. The CDR3 is made up of 15 amino acids. Per germline, CDR1 SGHVS and CDR2 FQNEAQ. The junction had 1 base not matched to a gene; V was cut back by 3 bases and J by 2 bases. The CDR3 here is CASSFLAGAYNEQFF. The CDR3 nucleotides are TGTGCCAGCAGCTTTCTAGCGGGGGCCTACAATGAGCAGTTCTTC.

This clonotype was detected ten times or more. The chain has TRBV7-2 and TRBJ1-2; maybe TRBD1 (6 bases). Trimming stripped 1 base from V and 7 bases from J, with 10 bases between. This CDR3 has 13 amino acids. The germline gives CDR1 SGHTA, CDR2 FQGNSA. In DNA, the CDR3 is TGTGCCAGCAGCTTAGTACAGGGATCTGGCTACACCTTC. Translating gives CASSLVQGSGYTF.

The chain recombines TRBV7-9 with TRBJ2-2; D not resolved. The CDR3 extends over 15 amino acids. V was pared by 4 bases and J by 0 bases, with 9 bases between. Germline CDR1 is SEHNR and CDR2 is FQNEAQ (reference sequence). The CDR3 coding sequence is TGTGCCAGCAGCTCGTTGACACCGAACACCGGGGAGCTGTTTTTT. Its protein is CASSSLTPNTGELFF.

For this clonotype: Given a much more abundant clone one base away, this may be a read error. The CDR3 here is CASSAGAAGGLIDTQYF. CDR3 nucleotides: TGTGCCAGCAGCGCAGGGGCAGCGGGGGGGCTTATAGATACGCAGTATTTT. The chain links TRBV11-2 to TRBJ2-3, with 10 bases matching TRBD2. This CDR3 contains 17 residues. Germline trimming cut 5 bases from V and 5 bases from J; bases unmatched to any gene: 13. CDR1 is SGHAT and CDR2 is FQNNGV in the germline V gene.

The chain joins TRBV28 to TRBJ1-5; D is unclear. Germline CDR1 reads MDHEN; CDR2 reads SYDVKM. The length of the CDR3 is 15 residues. V dropped 5 bases and J dropped 2 bases, with 13 bases sitting between them. In nucleotides, the CDR3 is TGTGCCAGCAGTCTTAATTCAAACGGCAATCAGCCCCAGCATTTT. It encodes CASSLNSNGNQPQHF.

A single count supports this clonotype. The chain carries TRBV2 and TRBJ2-7; 9 bases are shared with TRBD2. Germline loops: CDR1 SNHLY, CDR2 FYNNEI. V lost 4 bases to trimming and J lost 2 bases; unmatched junction nucleotides: 3. This CDR3 spans 14 amino acids. CDR3 in DNA: TGTGCCAGCAGTGGAGCGGGGGGTCCCTACGAGCAGTACTTC. It translates to CASSGAGGPYEQYF.

The table lists this clonotype with a few counts. This chain connects TRBV6-2 or TRBV6-3 to TRBJ1-2, with TRBD1 as a possible D gene (6 bases). Trimming removed 4 bases at V and 3 bases at J, with 15 bases between. Per the germline V gene, CDR1 is MNHEY and CDR2 is SVGEGT. This CDR3 region has 15 residues. The CDR3 here is CASSSGGQGYYGYTF. CDR3 nucleotides: TGTGCCAGCAGTTCCGGCGGGCAGGGGTACTATGGCTACACCTTC.

J is TRBJ2-1 and V is TRBV9; 11 bases line up with TRBD2. CDR1 is SGDLS, CDR2 YYNGEE, per germline. V shed 3 bases and J 5 bases; nucleotides not matched to a gene: 4. CDR3 length: 15 amino acids. This chain's CDR3 is CASSETSGAHNEQFF. As DNA, the CDR3 is TGTGCCAGCAGCGAGACTAGCGGGGCGCACAATGAGCAGTTCTTC.

This clonotype was seen many times. The V gene is TRBV7-2, the J gene TRBJ2-3; TRBD2 agrees at 7 bases. Trimming at V came to 5 bases and at J to 8 bases, leaving 19 bases not matched to a gene. The CDR3 is 17 residues long. Germline V gene sequence: CDR1 SGHTA, CDR2 FQGNSA. CDR3 bases: TGTGCCAGCAGCCCCCCGCCGTACAGGCCTACGGGGGGTACGCAGTATTTT. Translation: CASSPPPYRPTGGTQYF.

Here the CDR3 DNA reads TGTGCCAGTAGTGACGGGATTAATGAAAAACTGTTTTTT. This gives the protein CASSDGINEKLFF. The chain joins TRBV19 to TRBJ1-4; the D is unclear. Germline V gives CDR1 LNHDA, CDR2 SQIVND (reference sequence). The V end was cut by 5 bases, the J end by 4 bases, with 8 bases between. The CDR3 totals 13 residues. The whole variable domain, filled in from reference TRBV19 and TRBJ1-4, reads DGGITQSPKYLFRKEGQNVTLSCEQNLNHDAMYWYRQDPGQGLRLIYYSQIVNDFQKGDIAEGYSVSREKKESFPLTVTSAQKNPTAFYLCASSDGINEKLFFGSGTQLSVL.

V usage is TRBV4-3 and J usage is TRBJ2-1; D may be TRBD2 (6 bases). Deletions cut 2 bases from V and 5 bases from J, with 13 bases between. The germline gives CDR1 LGHNA, CDR2 YSLEER. The CDR3 is 15 residues long. DNA of the CDR3: TGCGCCAGCAGCCAATCGTTTAGCGGTGACAATGAGCAGTTCTTC. Its translation: CASSQSFSGDNEQFF.

This clonotype was seen more than once but under ten times. The rearrangement uses TRBV5-8 and TRBJ2-3; D possibly corresponds to TRBD2 (6 bases). The CDR3 consists of 12 residues. Trimming took 5 bases from V and 10 from J, leaving 14 bases between them. In germline, CDR1 is SGHTS, CDR2 YDEGEE. The CDR3 loop is CASSDRLVAQYF. The CDR3 DNA sequence: TGTGCCAGCAGTGATCGACTAGTTGCGCAGTATTTT. Full variable domain (remainder filled in from reference TRBV5-8 and TRBJ2-3): EAGVTQSPTHLIKTRGQQATLRCSPISGHTSVYWYQQALGLGLQFLLWYDEGEERNRGNFPPRFSGRQFPNYSSELNVNALELEDSALYLCASSDRLVAQYFGPGTRLTVL.

In its sample, this clonotype was seen many times. The CDR3 sequence: CASSWGREQYF. CDR3 DNA sequence: TGTGCCAGCAGTTGGGGGCGGGAGCAGTACTTC. V and J are TRBV7-2 and TRBJ2-7, with D possibly being TRBD1 (6 bases). V was clipped by 6 bases and J by 7 bases, with 10 bases between them. Germline V gene sequence: CDR1 SGHTA, CDR2 FQGNSA. The CDR3 is 11 amino acids.

This chain connects TRBV6-2 or TRBV6-3 to TRBJ2-1; 8 nucleotides agree with TRBD2. The V and J ends lost 6 bases and 9 bases, in that order; junction bases with no gene match: 7. The CDR3 runs to 13 residues. Per the germline V gene, CDR1 is MNHEY and CDR2 is SVGEGT. The CDR3 protein is CASSHLGGGEQFF. CDR3 DNA sequence: TGTGCCAGCAGCCACCTCGGGGGGGGTGAGCAGTTCTTC.

CDR3 residues: CASSFRGGTYNEQFF. In DNA, the CDR3 is TGTGCCAGCAGCTTCCGGGGGGGCACCTACAATGAGCAGTTCTTC. V gene TRBV7-9 combines with J gene TRBJ2-1, with 8 bases identical to TRBD2. CDR1 and CDR2 (germline): SEHNR, FQNEAQ (reference sequence). V was pared by 3 bases and J by 2 bases, with 3 bases of the junction left unmatched. This CDR3 is 15 amino acids long.

The rearrangement uses TRBV6-2 or TRBV6-3 and TRBJ2-3; 8 nucleotides line up with TRBD2. This CDR3 has 14 amino acids. Germline V gene lookup returns CDR1 MNHEY and CDR2 SVGEGT. V lost 6 bases, J lost 5 bases, and 7 bases stayed unmatched. CDR3 loop: CASSPAGALDTQYF. The DNA for the CDR3 is TGTGCCAGCAGCCCAGCGGGGGCTTTAGATACGCAGTATTTT.

A word on this clonotype: This clone may be a read error of a much larger clone one base away. The chain uses TRBV7-8 and TRBJ2-5; weak D call: TRBD1 (6 bases). The length of the CDR3 is 16 residues. Trimming took 5 bases from V and 2 from J, leaving 18 bases between them. Per germline, CDR1 SGHVS and CDR2 FQNEAQ. The CDR3 DNA sequence: TGTGCCAGCAGCAAACCAGGGGAAAGGGGTCAAGAGACCCAGTACTTC. Its translation is CASSKPGERGQETQYF.

This clonotype came up many times. The genes are TRBV28 and TRBJ2-5; 9 nucleotides agree with TRBD2. The CDR3 totals 17 residues. Germline V gives CDR1 MDHEN, CDR2 SYDVKM. With V trimmed by 2 bases and J by 2 bases, 9 bases remained unmatched. The CDR3 here is CASSLEFLAGVQETQYF. In DNA, the CDR3 is TGTGCCAGCAGTTTAGAGTTTTTAGCGGGGGTTCAAGAGACCCAGTACTTC.

This clonotype was counted at least ten times. V usage is TRBV28 and J usage is TRBJ2-5, with 11 bases fitting TRBD2. Germline V CDR1 and CDR2: MDHEN, SYDVKM. V shed 6 bases and J 8 bases; nucleotides not matched to a gene: 14. CDR3 length: 16 residues. CDR3 sequence: CASSPTSGGVLYTQYF. CDR3 DNA sequence: TGTGCCAGCAGCCCCACTAGCGGGGGCGTCCTGTACACCCAGTACTTC.

This chain connects TRBV2 to TRBJ1-1; D is ambiguous. V shed 2 bases and J shed 1 base, with 14 bases lying between them. Germline assignment: CDR1 SNHLY and CDR2 FYNNEI. The CDR3 runs to 16 residues. The CDR3 protein is CASSELGRTENTEAFF. CDR3 bases: TGTGCCAGCAGTGAATTGGGCCGGACCGAGAACACTGAAGCTTTCTTT.

This sequence joins TRBV4-1 and TRBJ2-3; tentative D call: TRBD2 (5 bases). CDR3 length: 15 amino acids. The germline V gene encodes CDR1 MGHRA and CDR2 YSYEKL. Trimming shortened V by 0 bases and J by 3 bases, and 10 bases separated the two germline ends. The chain's CDR3 is CASSQEVRGTDTQYF. The CDR3 DNA reads TGCGCCAGCAGCCAAGAGGTCCGGGGTACAGATACGCAGTATTTT.

This clonotype appeared many times. The V and J genes are TRBV12-5 and TRBJ2-5; a possible D gene is TRBD1 (6 bases). The CDR3 is made up of 15 amino acids. Trimming stripped 1 base from V and 3 bases from J, with 12 bases between. From germline, CDR1 is LGHNT and CDR2 FRNRAP. The CDR3 bases are TGTGCTAGTGGTTTGGCAGGGGACGGAAAAGAGACCCAGTACTTC. Translating gives CASGLAGDGKETQYF.